The present T cell receptor beta chain was sequenced within a study of blood T cell repertoires in COVID-19. Overall study context: Specimens from acute and convalescent COVID-19 originated in the United States, Italy and Spain. The analysed material was cDNA or gDNA that came from T cells, B-cell-depleted T cells, or PBMCs.

Germline V gene lookup returns CDR1 SGHDT and CDR2 YYEEEE. V lost 4 bases and J 3 bases, leaving 10 bases between the germline ends. CDR3 length equals 13 residues. In the original analysis: Reference gene primers were amplified, and this amplification served to estimate nucleated cell counts. Generated by immunoSEQ multiplex PCR, the TCRdb table keeps only in-frame clones and is missing some. D and trimming come from the DNA, and the V and J calls and clone size come from that table. The profile shows tens of thousands of clones, about 90% of them singletons. The source is an elderly man in a cohort sampled during active COVID-19. The chain couples TRBV5-6 to TRBJ2-5, with a weak D call TRBD2 (6 bases). Sequenced: peripheral blood. CDR3 nucleotide sequence: TGTGCCAGCAGCCAGGGACTCGAAGAGACCCAGTACTTC. It codes for CASSQGLEETQYF.